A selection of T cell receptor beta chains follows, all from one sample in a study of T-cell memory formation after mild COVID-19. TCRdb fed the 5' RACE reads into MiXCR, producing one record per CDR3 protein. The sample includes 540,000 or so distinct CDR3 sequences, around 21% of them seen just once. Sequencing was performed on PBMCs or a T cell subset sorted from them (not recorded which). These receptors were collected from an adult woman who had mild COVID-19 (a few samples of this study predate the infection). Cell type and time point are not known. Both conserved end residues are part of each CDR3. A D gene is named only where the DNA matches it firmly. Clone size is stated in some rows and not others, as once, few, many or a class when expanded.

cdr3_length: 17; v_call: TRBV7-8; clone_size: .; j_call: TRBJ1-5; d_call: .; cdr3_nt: TGTGCCAGCAGCTTAGAGGGTGGGGATAATCGCAATCAGCCCCAGCATTTT; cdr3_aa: CASSLEGGDNRNQPQHF
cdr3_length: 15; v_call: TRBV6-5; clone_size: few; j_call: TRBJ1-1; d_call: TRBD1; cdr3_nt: TGTGCCAGCAGTAAGCTCCGGACAGGGAACACTGAAGCTTTCTTT; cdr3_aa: CASSKLRTGNTEAFF
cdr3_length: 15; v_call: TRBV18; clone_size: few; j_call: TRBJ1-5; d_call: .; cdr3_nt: TGTGCCAGCTCACCACGAGGGGGTTGGAATCAGCCCCAGCATTTT; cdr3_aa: CASSPRGGWNQPQHF
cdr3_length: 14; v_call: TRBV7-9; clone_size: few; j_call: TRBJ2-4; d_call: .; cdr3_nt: TGTGCCAGCAGCAAACCGACACCGGGGGACATTCAGTACTTC; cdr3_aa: CASSKPTPGDIQYF
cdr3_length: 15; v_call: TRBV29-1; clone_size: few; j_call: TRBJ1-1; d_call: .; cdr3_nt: TGCAGCGTTGAAGATCCTGGACGGATGAACACTGAAGCTTTCTTT; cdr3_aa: CSVEDPGRMNTEAFF
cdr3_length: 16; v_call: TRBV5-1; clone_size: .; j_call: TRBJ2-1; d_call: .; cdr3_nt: TGCGCCAGCAGCCCACAATCTAGGCTTCTCTACAATGAGCAGTTCTTC; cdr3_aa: CASSPQSRLLYNEQFF
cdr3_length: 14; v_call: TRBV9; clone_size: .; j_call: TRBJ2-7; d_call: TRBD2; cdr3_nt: TGTGCCAGCAGCCCGAGCGGGAGTGGCTACGAGCAGTACTTC; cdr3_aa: CASSPSGSGYEQYF
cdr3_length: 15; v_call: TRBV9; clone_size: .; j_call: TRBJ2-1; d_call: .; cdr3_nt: TGTGCCAGCAGCCCAAGTGAAGGGCCCTACAATGAGCAGTTCTTC; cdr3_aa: CASSPSEGPYNEQFF
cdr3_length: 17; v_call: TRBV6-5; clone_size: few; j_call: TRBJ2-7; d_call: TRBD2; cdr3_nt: TGTGCCAGCAGTTACTCGCAATTAGCGGGGGGGCCCGACGAGCAGTACTTC; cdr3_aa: CASSYSQLAGGPDEQYF
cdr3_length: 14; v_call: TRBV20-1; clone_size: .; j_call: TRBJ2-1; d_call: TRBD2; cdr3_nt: TGCAGTGCTAGCCGAACCCTAGCGGATCAGGTGCAGTTCTTC; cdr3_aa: CSASRTLADQVQFF
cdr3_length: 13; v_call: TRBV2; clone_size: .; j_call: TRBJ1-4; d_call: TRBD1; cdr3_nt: TGTGCCAGCCGGGACAGTCTTAATGAAAAACTGTTTTTT; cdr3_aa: CASRDSLNEKLFF
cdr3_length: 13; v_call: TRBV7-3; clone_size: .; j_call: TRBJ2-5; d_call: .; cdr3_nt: TGTGCCAGCAGCCCAAGGGAAGAGAGGACCCAGTACTTC; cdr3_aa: CASSPREERTQYF
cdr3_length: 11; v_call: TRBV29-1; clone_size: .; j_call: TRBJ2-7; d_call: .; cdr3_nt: TGCAGCGTTGGGTTCGCCTACGAGCAGTACTTC; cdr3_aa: CSVGFAYEQYF
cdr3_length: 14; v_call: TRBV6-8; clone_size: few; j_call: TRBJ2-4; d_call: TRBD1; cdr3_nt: TGTGCCAGCAGTTACAAGACAGGGGGGAACATTCAGTACTTC; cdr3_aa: CASSYKTGGNIQYF
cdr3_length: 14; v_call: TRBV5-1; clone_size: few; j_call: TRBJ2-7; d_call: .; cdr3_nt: TGCGCCAGCAGCTTGGACACGACCAACTACGAGCAGTACTTC; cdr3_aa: CASSLDTTNYEQYF
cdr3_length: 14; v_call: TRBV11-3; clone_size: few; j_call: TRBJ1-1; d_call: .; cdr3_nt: TGTGCCAGCAGCTTGAGAGGAAAGAACACTGAAGCTTTCTTT; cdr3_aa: CASSLRGKNTEAFF
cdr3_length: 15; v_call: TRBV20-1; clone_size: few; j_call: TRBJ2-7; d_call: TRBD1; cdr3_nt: TGCAGTGCTAGAGGCCCCCGGGACAGGGTGTATGAGCAGTACTTC; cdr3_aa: CSARGPRDRVYEQYF
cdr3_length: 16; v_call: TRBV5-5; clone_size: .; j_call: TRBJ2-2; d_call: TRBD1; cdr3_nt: TGTGCCAGCAGCTCCCGTACAGGGGCGGTCGCCGGGGAGCTGTTTTTT; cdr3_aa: CASSSRTGAVAGELFF
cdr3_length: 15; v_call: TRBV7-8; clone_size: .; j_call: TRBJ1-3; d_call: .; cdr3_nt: TGTGCCAGCAGACAACTCGGGAGCTCTGGAAACACCATATATTTT; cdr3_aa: CASRQLGSSGNTIYF
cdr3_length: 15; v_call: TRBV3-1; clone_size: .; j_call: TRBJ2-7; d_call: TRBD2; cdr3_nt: TGTGCCAGCAGCTATACTAGCGGGTCCTACTACGAGCAGTACTTC; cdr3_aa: CASSYTSGSYYEQYF
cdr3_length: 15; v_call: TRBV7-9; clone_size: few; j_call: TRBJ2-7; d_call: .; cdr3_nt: TGTGCCAGCAGCCCCGTCACAAGGAACCCCTACGAGCAGTACTTC; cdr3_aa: CASSPVTRNPYEQYF
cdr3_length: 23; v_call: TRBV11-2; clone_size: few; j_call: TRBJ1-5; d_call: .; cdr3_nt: TGTGCCAGCAGCTTAGACCGATACTTGGGACTAGCGGGGGGGATAGCTAGCACAGATACGCAGCATTTT; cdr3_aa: CASSLDRYLGLAGGIASTDTQHF
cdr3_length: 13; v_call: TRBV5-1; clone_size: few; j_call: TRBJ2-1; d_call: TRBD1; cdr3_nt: TGCGCCAGCAGCTCGGGACAGGCGAACGAGCAGTTCTTC; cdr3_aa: CASSSGQANEQFF
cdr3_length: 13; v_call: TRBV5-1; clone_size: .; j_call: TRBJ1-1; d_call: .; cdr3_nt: TGCGCCAGCGCCCGACAGGATGGGACTGAAGCTTTCTTT; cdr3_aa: CASARQDGTEAFF
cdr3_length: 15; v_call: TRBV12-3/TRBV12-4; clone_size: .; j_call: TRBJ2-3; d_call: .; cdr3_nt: TGTGCCAGCAGTTTTTCGGCGGCCCACACAGATACGCAGTATTTT; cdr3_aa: CASSFSAAHTDTQYF
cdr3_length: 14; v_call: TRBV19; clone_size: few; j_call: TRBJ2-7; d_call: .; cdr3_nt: TGTGCCAGTAGTATATCCTGGAGATTATACGAGCAGTACTTC; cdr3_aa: CASSISWRLYEQYF
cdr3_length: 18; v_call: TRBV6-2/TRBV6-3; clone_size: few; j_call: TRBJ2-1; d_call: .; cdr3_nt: TGTGCCAGCAGTTACCCCCTCCTAGAAGGCCGCTCCTACAATGAGCAGTTCTTC; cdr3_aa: CASSYPLLEGRSYNEQFF
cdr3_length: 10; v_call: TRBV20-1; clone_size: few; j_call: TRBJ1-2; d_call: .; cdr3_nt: TGCAGTGCTAGTCGAGATGGCTACACCTTC; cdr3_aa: CSASRDGYTF
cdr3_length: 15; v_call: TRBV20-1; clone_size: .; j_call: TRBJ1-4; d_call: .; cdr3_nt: TGCAGTGCTTTTCCGCTTATGGACAGCAATGAAAAACTGTTTTTT; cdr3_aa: CSAFPLMDSNEKLFF
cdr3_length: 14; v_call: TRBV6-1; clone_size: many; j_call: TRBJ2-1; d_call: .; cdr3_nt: TGTGCCAGCAAACGACCGGTCTCCTACAATGAGCAGTTCTTC; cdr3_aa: CASKRPVSYNEQFF
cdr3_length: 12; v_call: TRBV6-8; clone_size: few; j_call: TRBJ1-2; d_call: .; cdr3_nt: TGTGCCAGCAGTTACAACGGCTATGGCTACACCTTC; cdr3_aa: CASSYNGYGYTF
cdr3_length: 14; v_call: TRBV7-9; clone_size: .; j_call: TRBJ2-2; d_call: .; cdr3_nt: TGTGCCAGCAGCCTAAGGGGTCCCACCGGGGAGCTGTTTTTT; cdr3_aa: CASSLRGPTGELFF
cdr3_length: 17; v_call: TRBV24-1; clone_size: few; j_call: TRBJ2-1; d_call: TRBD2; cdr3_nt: TGTGCCACCAGTGATTTGCCCGGGACTAGCAGTGAGAATGAGCAGTTCTTC; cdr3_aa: CATSDLPGTSSENEQFF
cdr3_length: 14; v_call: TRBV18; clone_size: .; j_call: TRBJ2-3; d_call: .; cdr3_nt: TGTGCCAGCTCACCAGGCCACGGGGCAGATACGCAGTATTTT; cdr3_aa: CASSPGHGADTQYF
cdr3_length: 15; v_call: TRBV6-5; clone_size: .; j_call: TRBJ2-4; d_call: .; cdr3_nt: TGTGCCAGCAGTCTCGGGGGAAAGGGCAAAAACATTCAGTACTTC; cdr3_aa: CASSLGGKGKNIQYF
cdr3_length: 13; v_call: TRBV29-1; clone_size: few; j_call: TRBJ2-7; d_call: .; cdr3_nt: TGCAGCGTGCGGGTTCGAAGCTCCTACGAGCAGTACTTC; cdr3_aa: CSVRVRSSYEQYF
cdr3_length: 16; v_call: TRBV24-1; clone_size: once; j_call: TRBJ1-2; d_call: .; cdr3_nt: TGTGCCACCAGTGACCGGGGGACGAAGGGCGTCTATGGCTACACCTTC; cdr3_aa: CATSDRGTKGVYGYTF
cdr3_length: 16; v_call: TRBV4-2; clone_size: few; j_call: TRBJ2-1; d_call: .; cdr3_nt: TGTGCCAGCAGCCAAGATCAGGACTCGACCCACAATGAGCAGTTCTTC; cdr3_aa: CASSQDQDSTHNEQFF
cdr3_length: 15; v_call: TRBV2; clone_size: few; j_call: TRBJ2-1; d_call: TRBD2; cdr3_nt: TGTGCCAGCAGTGAAGGGGAGGGCTCCTACAATGAGCAGTTCTTC; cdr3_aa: CASSEGEGSYNEQFF
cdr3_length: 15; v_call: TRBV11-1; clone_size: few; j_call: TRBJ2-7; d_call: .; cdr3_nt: TGTGCCAGCAGCTTACTCCAGGGCTTGGCCTACGAGCAGTACTTC; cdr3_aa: CASSLLQGLAYEQYF
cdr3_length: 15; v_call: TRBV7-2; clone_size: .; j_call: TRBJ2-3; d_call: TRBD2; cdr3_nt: TGTGCCAGCAGCTTAGCGGTGCGGGGGTTAGATACGCAGTATTTT; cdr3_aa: CASSLAVRGLDTQYF
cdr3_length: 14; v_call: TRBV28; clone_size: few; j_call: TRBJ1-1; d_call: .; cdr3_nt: TGTGCCTGTCAGAAGGGGTCCATGAACACTGAAGCTTTCTTT; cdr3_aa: CACQKGSMNTEAFF
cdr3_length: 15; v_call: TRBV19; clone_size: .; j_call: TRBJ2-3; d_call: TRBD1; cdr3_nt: TGTGCCAGTAGTAGCGACAGGGGGCGGGTAGATACGCAGTATTTT; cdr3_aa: CASSSDRGRVDTQYF
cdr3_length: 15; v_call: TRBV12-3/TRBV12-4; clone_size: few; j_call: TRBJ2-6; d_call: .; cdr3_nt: TGTGCCAGCGGCTTCGCCACCTCTGGGGCCAACGTCCTGACTTTC; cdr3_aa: CASGFATSGANVLTF
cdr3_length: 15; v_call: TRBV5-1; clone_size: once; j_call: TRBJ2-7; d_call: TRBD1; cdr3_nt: TGCGCCAGCAGCTTGGATCTGACAGGGGCCGGCGAGCAGTACTTC; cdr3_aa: CASSLDLTGAGEQYF
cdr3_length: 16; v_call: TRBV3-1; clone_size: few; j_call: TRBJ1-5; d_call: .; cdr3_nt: TGTGCCAGCAGCCAAGGCGGGCATATTAGCAATCAGCCCCAGCATTTT; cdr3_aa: CASSQGGHISNQPQHF
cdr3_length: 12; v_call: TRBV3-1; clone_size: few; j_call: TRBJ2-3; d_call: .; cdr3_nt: TGTGCCAGCAGCCGATATGAAGATACGCAGTATTTT; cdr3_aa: CASSRYEDTQYF
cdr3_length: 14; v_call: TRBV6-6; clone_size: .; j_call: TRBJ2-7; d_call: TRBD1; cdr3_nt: TGTGCCAGCAGTTCCCAGGGGGCTGTCAACGAGCAGTACTTC; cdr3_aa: CASSSQGAVNEQYF
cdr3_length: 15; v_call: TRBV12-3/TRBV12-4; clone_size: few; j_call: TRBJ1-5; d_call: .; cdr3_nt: TGTGCCAGCAGTTTCCAGGGGAGAGGGAATCAGCCCCAGCATTTT; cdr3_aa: CASSFQGRGNQPQHF
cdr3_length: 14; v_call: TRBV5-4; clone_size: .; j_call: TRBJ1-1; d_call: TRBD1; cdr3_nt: TGTGCCAGCAGCAGACAGGGGTTCGGCACTGAAGCTTTCTTT; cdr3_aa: CASSRQGFGTEAFF
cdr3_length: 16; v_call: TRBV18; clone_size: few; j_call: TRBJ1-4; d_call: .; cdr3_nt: TGTGCCAGCTCACCTAAAAGGTCGCAGGGCGATGAAAAACTGTTTTTT; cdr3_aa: CASSPKRSQGDEKLFF
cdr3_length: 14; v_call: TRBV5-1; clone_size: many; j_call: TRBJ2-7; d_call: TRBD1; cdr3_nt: TGCGCCAGCAGCTTGGGTCAGGGGGCGATCGAGCAGTACTTC; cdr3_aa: CASSLGQGAIEQYF
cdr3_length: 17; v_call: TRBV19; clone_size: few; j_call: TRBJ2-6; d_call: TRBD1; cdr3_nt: TGTGCCAGTAGTTTCGGGGACAGGGTAGCCGGGGCCAACGTCCTGACTTTC; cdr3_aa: CASSFGDRVAGANVLTF
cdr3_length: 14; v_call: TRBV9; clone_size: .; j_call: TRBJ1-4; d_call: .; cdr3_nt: TGTGCCAGCAGCCCGGGACTTGGGGATGAAAAACTGTTTTTT; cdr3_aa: CASSPGLGDEKLFF
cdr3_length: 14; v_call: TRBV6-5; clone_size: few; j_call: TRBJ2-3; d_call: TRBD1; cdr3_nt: TGTGCCAGCAGTTATGACAGGGTTACAGATACGCAGTATTTT; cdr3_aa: CASSYDRVTDTQYF
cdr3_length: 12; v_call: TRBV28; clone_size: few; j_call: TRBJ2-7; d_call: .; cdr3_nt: TGTGCCAGCAGTTTGCTACAAAACGAGCAGTACTTC; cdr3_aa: CASSLLQNEQYF
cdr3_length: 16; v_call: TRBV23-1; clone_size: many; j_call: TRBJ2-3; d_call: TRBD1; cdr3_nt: TGCGCCAGCACCAGAGGACAGGGGGCCTGTGCAGATACGCAGTATTTT; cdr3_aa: CASTRGQGACADTQYF
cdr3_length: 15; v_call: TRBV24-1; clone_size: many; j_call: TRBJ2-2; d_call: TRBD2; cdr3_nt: TGTGCCACCAGGGGACTAGGAATGCCCAACGGGGAGCTGTTTTTT; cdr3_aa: CATRGLGMPNGELFF
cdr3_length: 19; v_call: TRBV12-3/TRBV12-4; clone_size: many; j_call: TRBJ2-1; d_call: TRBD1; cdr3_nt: TGTGCCAGCAGTTCCCCGGGACAGGGTCTGAGTACCTCCTACAATGAGCAGTTCTTC; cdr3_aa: CASSSPGQGLSTSYNEQFF